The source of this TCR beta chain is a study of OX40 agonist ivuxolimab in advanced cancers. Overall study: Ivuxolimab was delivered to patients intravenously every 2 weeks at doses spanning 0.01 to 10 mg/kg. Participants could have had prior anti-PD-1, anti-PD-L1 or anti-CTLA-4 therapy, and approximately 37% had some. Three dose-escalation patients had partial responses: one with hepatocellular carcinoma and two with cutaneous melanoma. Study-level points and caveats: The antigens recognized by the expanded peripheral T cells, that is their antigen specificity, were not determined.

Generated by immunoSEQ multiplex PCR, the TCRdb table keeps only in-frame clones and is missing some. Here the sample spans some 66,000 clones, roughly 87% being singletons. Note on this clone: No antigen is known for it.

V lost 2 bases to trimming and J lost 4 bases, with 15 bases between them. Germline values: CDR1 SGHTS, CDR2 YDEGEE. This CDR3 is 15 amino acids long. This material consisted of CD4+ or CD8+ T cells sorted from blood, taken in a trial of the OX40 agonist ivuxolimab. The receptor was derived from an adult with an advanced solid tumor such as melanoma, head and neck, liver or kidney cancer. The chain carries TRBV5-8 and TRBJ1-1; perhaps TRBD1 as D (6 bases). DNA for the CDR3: TGTGCCAGCAGCTTCCTCAGGGGAAGGAGCACTGAAGCTTTCTTT. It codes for CASSFLRGRSTEAFF.